This T cell receptor (beta chain) came from a study of T cell repertoires in cytomegalovirus infection. Whole-study context: Indications of both CMV infection and matching HLA type were provided by public TCR beta signatures. Study conclusions and caveats: The study found HLA-C-restricted CMV-specific TCR beta clonotypes dominating the ex vivo response.

The CDR3 covers 13 residues. Germline values: CDR1 SEHNR, CDR2 FQNEAQ (reference sequence). V was trimmed by 1 base and J by 4 bases, leaving 7 bases between them. TCRdb reprocessed the reads with MiXCR, giving one entry per CDR3 protein. Among roughly 190,000 distinct CDR3 sequences listed, approximately 9.6% were seen once. This clonotype was found many times. No antigen is known for it. Sequenced sample: PBMCs. This TCR was recovered from a human donor in good health (CMV status not recorded). Some clones in this sample may be carry-over from other donors' samples. The V call is TRBV7-9, the J call TRBJ1-2; TRBD1 is a possible D gene (5 bases). CDR3 loop: CASSLDQGYGYTF. The CDR3 DNA follows: TGTGCCAGCAGCTTAGACCAGGGCTATGGCTACACCTTC.